This T cell receptor beta chain is drawn from a study of shared T cell receptors in the human thymus. TCRdb's table, derived via immunoSEQ multiplex PCR, lists solely in-frame clones and lacks some. The sample lists more than 300,000 clones, around 93% occurring once. The sequenced sample was thymocytes. The sequence was obtained from a human donor.

CDR3 sequence: CASSQVILGTEAFF. CDR3 nucleotides: TGCGCCAGCAGCCAAGTGATTTTGGGCACTGAAGCTTTCTTT. The chain joins TRBV4-1 to TRBJ1-1; D remains ambiguous. The V and J ends lost 1 base and 4 bases respectively, with 10 bases between them. CDR1 is MGHRA, CDR2 YSYEKL, per germline. The CDR3 has 14 residues.